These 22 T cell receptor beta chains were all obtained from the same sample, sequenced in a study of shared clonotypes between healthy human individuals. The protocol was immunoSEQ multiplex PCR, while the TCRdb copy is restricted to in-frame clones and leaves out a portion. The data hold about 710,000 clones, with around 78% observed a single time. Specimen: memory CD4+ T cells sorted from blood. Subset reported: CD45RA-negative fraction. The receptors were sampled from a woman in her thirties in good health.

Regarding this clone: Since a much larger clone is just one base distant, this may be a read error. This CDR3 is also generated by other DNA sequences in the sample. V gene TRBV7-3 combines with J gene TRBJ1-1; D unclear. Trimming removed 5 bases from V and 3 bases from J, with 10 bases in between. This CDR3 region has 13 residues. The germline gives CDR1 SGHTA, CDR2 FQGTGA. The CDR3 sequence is CASSPQRDTEAFF. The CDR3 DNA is TGTGCCAGCAGCCCCCAGCGGGACACTGAAGCTTTCTTT. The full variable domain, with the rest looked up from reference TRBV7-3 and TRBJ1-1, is GAGVSQTPSNKVTEKGKYVELRCDPISGHTALYWYRQSLGQGPEFLIYFQGTGAADDSGLPNDRFFAVRPEGSVSTLKIQRTERGDSAVYLCASSPQRDTEAFFGQGTRLTVV.

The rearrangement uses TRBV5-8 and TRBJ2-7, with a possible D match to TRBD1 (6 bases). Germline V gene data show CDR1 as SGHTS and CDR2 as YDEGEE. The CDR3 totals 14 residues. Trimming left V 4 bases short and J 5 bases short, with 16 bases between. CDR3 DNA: TGTGCCAGCAGCCCTCATAGCAGGGGAAACGAGCAGTACTTC. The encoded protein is CASSPHSRGNEQYF.

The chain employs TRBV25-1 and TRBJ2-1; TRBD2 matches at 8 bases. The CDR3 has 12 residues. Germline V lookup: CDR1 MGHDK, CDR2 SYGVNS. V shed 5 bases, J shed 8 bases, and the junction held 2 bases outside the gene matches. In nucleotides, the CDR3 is TGTGCCAGCAGTAGGACTAGCCATGAGCAGTTCTTC. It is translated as CASSRTSHEQFF.

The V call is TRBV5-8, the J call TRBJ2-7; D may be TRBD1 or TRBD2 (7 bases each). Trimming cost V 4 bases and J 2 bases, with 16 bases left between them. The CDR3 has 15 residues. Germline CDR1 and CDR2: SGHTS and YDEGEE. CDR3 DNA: TGTGCCAGCAGCAAGCGGGACAGCGCTACCTACGAGCAGTACTTC. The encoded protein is CASSKRDSATYEQYF.

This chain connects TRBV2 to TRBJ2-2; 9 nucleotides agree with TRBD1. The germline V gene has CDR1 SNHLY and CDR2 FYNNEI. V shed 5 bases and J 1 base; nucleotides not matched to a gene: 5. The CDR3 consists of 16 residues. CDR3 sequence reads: CASSRQGVRNTGELFF. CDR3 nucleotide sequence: TGTGCCAGCAGTAGACAGGGGGTTCGGAACACCGGGGAGCTGTTTTTT. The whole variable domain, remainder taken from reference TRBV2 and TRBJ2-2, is EPEVTQTPSHQVTQMGQEVILRCVPISNHLYFYWYRQILGQKVEFLVSFYNNEISEKSEIFDDQFSVERPDGSNFTLKIRSTKLEDSAMYFCASSRQGVRNTGELFFGEGSRLTVL.

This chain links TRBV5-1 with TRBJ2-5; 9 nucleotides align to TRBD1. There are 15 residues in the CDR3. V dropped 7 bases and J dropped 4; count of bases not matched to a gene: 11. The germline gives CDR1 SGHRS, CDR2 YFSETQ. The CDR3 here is CASGVGDRDRETQYF. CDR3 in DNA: TGCGCCAGCGGTGTCGGGGACAGGGACCGAGAGACCCAGTACTTC.

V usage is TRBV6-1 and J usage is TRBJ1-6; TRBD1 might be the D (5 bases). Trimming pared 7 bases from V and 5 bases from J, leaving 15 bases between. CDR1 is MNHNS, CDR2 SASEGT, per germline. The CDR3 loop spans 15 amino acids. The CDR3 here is CASMGERWNNSPLHF. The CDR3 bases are TGTGCCAGCATGGGGGAGAGGTGGAATAATTCACCCCTCCACTTT.

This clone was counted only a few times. CDR3 DNA sequence: TGTGCCAGCAGCTTAGAACCTATCTATGGCTACACCTTC. It translates to CASSLEPIYGYTF. The V and J genes are TRBV7-2 and TRBJ1-2; D gene ambiguous. The CDR3 totals 13 residues. CDR1 and CDR2 from the germline V gene are SGHTA and FQGNSA. V was trimmed by 1 base and J by 4 bases, leaving 7 bases between them.

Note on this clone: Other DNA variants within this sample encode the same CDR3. The CDR3 nucleotides are TGTGCCAGCAGTTTCCAGGGTAGGAACGAGCAGTACTTC. Protein product: CASSFQGRNEQYF. This chain uses TRBV27 with TRBJ2-7, with D tentatively TRBD1 (5 bases). Trimming removed 3 bases at V and 5 bases at J, with 11 bases between. The germline CDR1 and CDR2 sequences are MNHEY and SMNVEV (reference sequence). The CDR3 is made up of 13 amino acids.

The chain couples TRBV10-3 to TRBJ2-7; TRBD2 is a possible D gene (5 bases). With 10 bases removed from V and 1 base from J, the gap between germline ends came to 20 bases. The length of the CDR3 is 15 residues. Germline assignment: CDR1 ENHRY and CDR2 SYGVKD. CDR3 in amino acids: CATSRVVYNSYEQYF. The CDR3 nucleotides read TGTGCCACGTCGCGGGTAGTTTATAATTCCTACGAGCAGTACTTC.

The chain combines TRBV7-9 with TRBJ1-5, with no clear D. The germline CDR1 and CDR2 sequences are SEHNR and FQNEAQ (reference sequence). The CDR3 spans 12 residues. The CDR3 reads CASTVGNQPQHF. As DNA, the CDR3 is TGTGCTTCTACAGTAGGGAATCAGCCCCAGCATTTT. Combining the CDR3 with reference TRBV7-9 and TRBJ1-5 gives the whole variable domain DTGVSQNPRHKITKRGQNVTFRCDPISEHNRLYWYRQTLGQGPEFLTYFQNEAQLEKSRLLSDRFSAERPKGSFSTLEIQRTEQGDSAMYLCASTVGNQPQHFGDGTRLSIL.

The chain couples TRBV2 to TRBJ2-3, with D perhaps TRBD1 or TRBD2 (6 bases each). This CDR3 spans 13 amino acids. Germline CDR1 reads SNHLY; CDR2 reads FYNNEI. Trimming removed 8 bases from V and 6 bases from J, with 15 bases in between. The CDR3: CASGGQLFDTQYF. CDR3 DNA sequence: TGTGCCAGCGGGGGGCAGCTTTTCGATACGCAGTATTTT. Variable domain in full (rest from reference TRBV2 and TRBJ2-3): EPEVTQTPSHQVTQMGQEVILRCVPISNHLYFYWYRQILGQKVEFLVSFYNNEISEKSEIFDDQFSVERPDGSNFTLKIRSTKLEDSAMYFCASGGQLFDTQYFGPGTRLTVL.

The CDR3: CASSWRLAGGMDTQYF. The CDR3 nucleotides read TGCGCCAGCAGCTGGCGACTAGCGGGAGGTATGGATACGCAGTATTTT. V usage is TRBV5-1 and J usage is TRBJ2-3, with TRBD2 identical over 13 bases. CDR1 and CDR2 (germline): SGHRS, YFSETQ. V was clipped by 3 bases and J by 6 bases; unmatched bases: 7. The CDR3 has 16 residues.

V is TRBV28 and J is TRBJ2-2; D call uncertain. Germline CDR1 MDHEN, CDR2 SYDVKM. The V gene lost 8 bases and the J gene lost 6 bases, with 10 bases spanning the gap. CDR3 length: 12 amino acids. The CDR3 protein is CASVRFPGELFF. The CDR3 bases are TGTGCCAGCGTCCGTTTCCCCGGGGAGCTGTTTTTT. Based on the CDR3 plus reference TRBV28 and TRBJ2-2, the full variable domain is DVKVTQSSRYLVKRTGEKVFLECVQDMDHENMFWYRQDPGLGLRLIYFSYDVKMKEKGDIPEGYSVSREKKERFSLILESASTNQTSMYLCASVRFPGELFFGEGSRLTVL.

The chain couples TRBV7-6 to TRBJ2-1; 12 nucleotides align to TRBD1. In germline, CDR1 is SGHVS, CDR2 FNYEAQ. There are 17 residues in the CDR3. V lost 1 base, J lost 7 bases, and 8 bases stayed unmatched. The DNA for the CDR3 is TGTGCCAGCAGCTTAGACTCCGGGACAGGGGGCTATAATGAGCAGTTCTTC. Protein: CASSLDSGTGGYNEQFF.

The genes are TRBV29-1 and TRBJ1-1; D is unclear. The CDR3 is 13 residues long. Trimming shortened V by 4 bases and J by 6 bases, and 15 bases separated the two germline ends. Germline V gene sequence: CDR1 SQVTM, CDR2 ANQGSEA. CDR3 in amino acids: CSVVEGIGAEAFF. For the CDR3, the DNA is TGCAGCGTTGTAGAAGGGATCGGCGCTGAAGCTTTCTTT.

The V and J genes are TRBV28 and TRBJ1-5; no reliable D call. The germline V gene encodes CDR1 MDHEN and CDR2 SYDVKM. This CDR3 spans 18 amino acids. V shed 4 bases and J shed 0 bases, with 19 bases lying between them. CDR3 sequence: CASSSSWTAGISNQPQHF. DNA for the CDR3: TGTGCCAGCAGTTCGAGCTGGACCGCCGGGATTAGCAATCAGCCCCAGCATTTT.

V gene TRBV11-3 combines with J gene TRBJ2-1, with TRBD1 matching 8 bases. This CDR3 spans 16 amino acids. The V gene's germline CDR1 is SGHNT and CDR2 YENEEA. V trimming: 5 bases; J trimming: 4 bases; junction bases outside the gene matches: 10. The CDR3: CASSPNRGLAYNEQFF. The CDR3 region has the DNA TGTGCCAGCAGCCCGAACAGGGGGTTGGCTTACAATGAGCAGTTCTTC.

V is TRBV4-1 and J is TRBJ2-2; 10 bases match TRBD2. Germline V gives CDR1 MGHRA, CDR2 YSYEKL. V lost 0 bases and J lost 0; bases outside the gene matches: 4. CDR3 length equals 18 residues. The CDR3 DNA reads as TGCGCCAGCAGCCAAGATAGGACTAGCGGAGCGAACACCGGGGAGCTGTTTTTT. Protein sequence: CASSQDRTSGANTGELFF.

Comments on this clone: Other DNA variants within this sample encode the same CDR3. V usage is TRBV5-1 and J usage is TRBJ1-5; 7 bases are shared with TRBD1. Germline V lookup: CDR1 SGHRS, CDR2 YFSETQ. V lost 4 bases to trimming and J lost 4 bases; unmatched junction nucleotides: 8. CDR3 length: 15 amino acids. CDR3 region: CASSLGDSSNQPQHF. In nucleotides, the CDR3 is TGCGCCAGCAGCCTTGGGGACAGCTCAAATCAGCCCCAGCATTTT.

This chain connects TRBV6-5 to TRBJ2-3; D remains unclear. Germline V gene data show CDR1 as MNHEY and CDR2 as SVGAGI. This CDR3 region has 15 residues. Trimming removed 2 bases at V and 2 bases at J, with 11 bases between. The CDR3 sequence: CASSYGSALTDTQYF. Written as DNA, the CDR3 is TGTGCCAGCAGTTACGGATCAGCACTCACAGATACGCAGTATTTT.

In DNA, the CDR3 is TGCGCCAGCAGTGAACTGACCCGTAACACTGAAGCTTTCTTT. Protein product: CASSELTRNTEAFF. The chain couples TRBV10-1 to TRBJ1-1; D not certain. CDR1 and CDR2 (germline): WNHNN, SYGVQD (reference sequence). V lost 3 bases and J 2 bases, leaving 10 bases between the germline ends. CDR3 length: 14 amino acids.